These T cell receptor beta chains were read from a single sample in a study of blood T cell repertoires in COVID-19. Measured with immunoSEQ multiplex PCR; TCRdb has only the in-frame clones, and not every one. The sample contains around 190,000 clones, about 88% of which appear only once. The sequencing sample was made of peripheral blood. These TCRs come from a man aged 18 to 30 who had recovered from COVID-19. Each CDR3 is given with its conserved first and last residue. A D gene is named only where the DNA matches it firmly. Rows may omit the clone size; those that give it use once, few, many or a size class.

v_gene	j_gene	d_gene	abundance	CDR3nt	CDR3aa
TRBV18	TRBJ2-5	-	-	TGTGCCAGCTCACCGTTAGGCGTGGGGAGGAGAGCCGGGTACTTC	CASSPLGVGRRAGYF
TRBV11-2	TRBJ2-3	-	-	TGTGCCAGCAGCTTAAGAAAGGGGGCAGATACGCAGTATTTT	CASSLRKGADTQYF
TRBV27	TRBJ1-5	-	-	TGTGCCAGGGAGAGAACAGGAAGGCGGAATCAGCCCCAGCATTTT	CARERTGRRNQPQHF
TRBV7-2	TRBJ2-5	-	-	TGTGCCAGCAGCTTAGACAGGGTCCGGGAGACCCAGTACTTC	CASSLDRVRETQYF
TRBV4-2	TRBJ2-3	TRBD2	-	TGTGCCAGCAGCCAGGGAGGGACGGGAGGTACCACAGATACGCAGTATTTT	CASSQGGTGGTTDTQYF
TRBV18	TRBJ1-3	-	-	TGTGCCAGCTCACCATTCCAGGGTCCTGGAAACACCATATATTTT	CASSPFQGPGNTIYF
TRBV5-1	TRBJ2-1	TRBD1	-	TGCGCCAGCAGCTTGGAGGGACAGGCAGCCTACAATGAGCAGTTCTTC	CASSLEGQAAYNEQFF
TRBV5-1	TRBJ1-4	-	once	TGCGCCAGCAGCTTGGGACAGAATAATGAAAAACTGTTTTTT	CASSLGQNNEKLFF
TRBV29-1	TRBJ2-1	TRBD2	-	TGCAGCGTGGAGGGACTAGCGGACTTCAATGAGCAGTTCTTC	CSVEGLADFNEQFF
TRBV6-1	TRBJ2-6	-	-	TGTGCCAGCAGTGTTGCCGAGGGCGCGTTGAACTCTGGGGCCAACGTCCTGACTTTC	CASSVAEGALNSGANVLTF
TRBV9	TRBJ2-3	TRBD2	-	TGTGCCAGCAGCGTACTCTTAACGGGAGGGCCCTTAGATACGCAGTATTTT	CASSVLLTGGPLDTQYF
TRBV10-3	TRBJ2-1	TRBD2	-	TGTGCCATCAGTGACCCCGGACTAGCGGACAATGAGCAGTTCTTC	CAISDPGLADNEQFF
TRBV4-1	TRBJ2-7	-	-	TGCGCCAGCAGCCTTCGTCTCGCTAGCGCAGACAACTACGAGCAGTACTTC	CASSLRLASADNYEQYF
TRBV4-3	TRBJ1-1	TRBD1	-	TGCGCCAGCAGCCAAAGACAGGGCACTGAAGCTTTCTTT	CASSQRQGTEAFF
TRBV6-5	TRBJ1-2	TRBD1	few	TGTGCCAGCAGGCCAGGGACAGGGGGCGACTATGGCTACACCTTC	CASRPGTGGDYGYTF
TRBV28	TRBJ2-1	TRBD1	-	TGTGCCAGCAGCTTCGGACAGGGGGGTTTCGATGAGCAGTTCTTC	CASSFGQGGFDEQFF
TRBV5-1	TRBJ2-2	-	once	TGCGCCAGCAGCTTGGACAGAGCTACCGGGGAGCTGTTTTTT	CASSLDRATGELFF
TRBV19	TRBJ2-3	TRBD2	-	TGTGCCAGTAGTAAACGGGAGGGGGCAGATACGCAGTATTTT	CASSKREGADTQYF
TRBV7-2	TRBJ2-7	TRBD1	-	TGTGCCAGCAGCTTAGGGGCAGGGGGCTACGAGCAGTACTTC	CASSLGAGGYEQYF
TRBV7-9	TRBJ2-7	-	-	TGTGCCAGCAGCACGGGGTGGTACGAGCAGTACTTC	CASSTGWYEQYF
TRBV10-3	TRBJ1-5	TRBD1	-	TGTGCCATCAGTACAGGGGATCAGCCCCAGCATTTT	CAISTGDQPQHF
TRBV5-1	TRBJ1-2	TRBD1	-	TGCGCCAGCAGCTTGGCTTTGGGACAGGTATCGGATGGCTACACCTTC	CASSLALGQVSDGYTF
TRBV9	TRBJ2-3	-	-	TGTACCAGCAGCGTAGGGGGGGAAGATACGCAGTATTTT	CTSSVGGEDTQYF
TRBV24-1	TRBJ2-3	TRBD2	-	TGTGCCACCAGTGGGACTAGCGGGAGTTTAGACACAGATACGCAGTATTTT	CATSGTSGSLDTDTQYF
TRBV4-3	TRBJ1-5	-	few	TGCGCCAGCAGCCAAGTTTGGGACTCCAATCAGCCCCAGCATTTT	CASSQVWDSNQPQHF
TRBV30	TRBJ2-7	-	-	TGTGCCTGGAGTCACAAATACGAGCAGTACTTC	CAWSHKYEQYF
TRBV19	TRBJ1-1	-	-	TGTGCCAGTAGGACGGGATTGACTGGCACTGAAGCTTTCTTT	CASRTGLTGTEAFF
TRBV5-5	TRBJ2-5	-	-	TGTGCCAGCAGCTTGCCAGGAAACCCCTCGGAGACCCAGTACTTC	CASSLPGNPSETQYF
TRBV5-6	TRBJ2-1	TRBD1	-	TGTGCCAGCACACCAGCTACAGGGGGCAGGAATGAGCAGTTCTTC	CASTPATGGRNEQFF
TRBV4-3	TRBJ2-1	-	-	TGCGCCAGCAGCCAGGCAGGTGGCTCCTACAATGAGCAGTTCTTC	CASSQAGGSYNEQFF
TRBV4-3	TRBJ2-1	-	-	TGCGCCAGCAGCCTAACTATCTACAATGAGCAGTTCTTC	CASSLTIYNEQFF
TRBV12-3/TRBV12-4	TRBJ1-4	-	-	TGTGCCAGCAGCCTCGGGGGGGAAAAACTGTTTTTT	CASSLGGEKLFF
TRBV6-2/TRBV6-3	TRBJ1-5	-	few	TGTGCCAGCAGTTACTCGACCGGGACAAAGATTCAGCCCCAGCATTTT	CASSYSTGTKIQPQHF
TRBV29-1	TRBJ2-5	-	-	TGCAGCGTTGAAGGCTGGTCAAGTGAGGGGACCCAGTACTTC	CSVEGWSSEGTQYF
TRBV27	TRBJ2-3	-	-	TGTGCCAGCAGCCTCAGAGGTGATACGCAGTATTTT	CASSLRGDTQYF
TRBV6-4	TRBJ2-2	-	once	TGTGCCAGCAGCTCTTCCGGGGGAGGCGCATTCCCCGGGGAGCTGTTTTTT	CASSSSGGGAFPGELFF
TRBV29-1	TRBJ2-1	TRBD2	-	TGCAGCGTGAATGGACTAGCGGGAAATGAGCAGTTCTTC	CSVNGLAGNEQFF
TRBV9	TRBJ2-1	-	-	TGTGCCAGCAGCGTAGGTACTTACTCCTACAATGAGCAGTTCTTC	CASSVGTYSYNEQFF
TRBV6-5	TRBJ1-2	-	-	TGTGCCAGCAAAAACCCGAGGACAGCCTATGGCTACACCTTC	CASKNPRTAYGYTF
TRBV4-3	TRBJ2-1	TRBD2	-	TGCGCCAGCAGCCCATTAGCGGGAGCAAACAATGAGCAGTTCTTC	CASSPLAGANNEQFF
TRBV19	TRBJ2-7	-	-	TGTGCCAGTAGTATAATCCTGGGCCACGAGCAGTACTTC	CASSIILGHEQYF
TRBV5-4	TRBJ2-6	-	-	TGTGCCAGCAGGGGAGGACTTACCAACGTCCTGACTTTC	CASRGGLTNVLTF
TRBV5-4	TRBJ2-7	-	-	TGTGCCAGCAGCTTGGCGACCTCGGGGGTCTACGAGCAGTACTTC	CASSLATSGVYEQYF
TRBV7-9	TRBJ1-2	-	-	TGTGCCAGCAGCTTGGGCAGAGCCTATGGCTACACCTTC	CASSLGRAYGYTF
TRBV4-1	TRBJ1-2	-	-	TGCGCCAGCAGCCAAGCAGGGGCCGGCTACACCTTC	CASSQAGAGYTF
TRBV6-5	TRBJ2-7	TRBD2	-	TGTGCCAGCACCCGGCTAGCGGGAGCCTCCTACGAGCAGTACTTC	CASTRLAGASYEQYF
TRBV9	TRBJ2-1	-	-	TGTGCCAGCAGCGTAAACGGGAAACACTACAATGAGCAGTTCTTC	CASSVNGKHYNEQFF
TRBV3-1/TRBV3-2	TRBJ2-5	-	-	TGTGCCAGCAGCCTTCGGGGTCTCAATTCCAGGGAGACCCAGTACTTC	CASSLRGLNSRETQYF
TRBV19	TRBJ2-7	TRBD1	-	TGTGCCAGTAGTATAAGTTCCCCGACAGGGAGAGGGAGCGAGCAGTACTTC	CASSISSPTGRGSEQYF
TRBV15	TRBJ2-1	TRBD2	-	TGTGCCACCAGCAGGGCCCCGGGACGGGGGGGCTATGAGCAGTTCTTC	CATSRAPGRGGYEQFF
TRBV19	TRBJ2-1	-	-	TGTGCCAGTAGTATAGATCCCGGCAATGAGCAGTTCTTC	CASSIDPGNEQFF
TRBV6-5	TRBJ2-1	-	-	TGTGCCAGCAGCACGGGGTGGGGCTCCTACAATGAGCAGTTCTTC	CASSTGWGSYNEQFF
TRBV4-1	TRBJ2-7	-	-	TGCGCCAGCAGCCAAGAGGGCCGTCCACAAATCGGCGAGCAGTACTTC	CASSQEGRPQIGEQYF
TRBV27	TRBJ1-1	-	-	TGTGCCAGCAGTTTATCATTTGGACAGCCTGAAGCTTTCTTT	CASSLSFGQPEAFF
TRBV20-1	TRBJ2-1	-	-	TGCAGTGCTAGAGAACTAAATGAGCAGTTCTTC	CSARELNEQFF
TRBV5-4	TRBJ2-2	-	-	TGTGCCAGCAGCCCGACCTCCGGGACTGCGAACACCGGGGAGCTGTTTTTT	CASSPTSGTANTGELFF
TRBV19	TRBJ2-6	-	-	TGTGCCAGTATCCCCGGGGACTCTGGGGCCAACGTCCTGACTTTC	CASIPGDSGANVLTF
TRBV7-2	TRBJ2-7	TRBD2	once	TGTGCCAGCAGCTTACGTAGCGGGAGCTCCTACGAGCAGTACTTC	CASSLRSGSSYEQYF
TRBV2	TRBJ2-5	TRBD2	-	TGTGCCAGCAGTACGGAGTCGGGAGGGGCAGAGACCCAGTACTTC	CASSTESGGAETQYF